The clone carrying this T cell receptor beta chain appeared many times. Its antigen is undetermined. Using a constant-region primer together with ProtoScript II reverse transcriptase, TCR beta cDNA was made from 500 ng of total RNA. It was through three nested multiplex PCR rounds of slightly modified ARM-PCR that TCR beta libraries arose. Forward primers for TRBV1-TRBV30 and a C-beta reverse primer served the first two PCR rounds, at around 11 cycles each. TCRdb reanalysed the multiplex PCR reads using MiXCR and keeps one entry per CDR3 protein. The table includes roughly 330,000 distinct CDR3 sequences, roughly two thirds detected once. The data stem from a study of tumor-infiltrating lymphocytes in primary liver carcinoma. Study-wide background: Samples gave roughly 3.5 to 8 million productive TCRbeta reads, similar across tissue types. Study-level results: Since the samples were bulk and unsorted, the CD4+ and CD8+ repertoires were not compared. Tumor-adjacent and tumor-blood pairs shared a smaller degree of overlap than tumor region pairs.

Researchers drew blood RNA from unsorted whole blood and extracted germline DNA as well. Germline V gives CDR1 MNHEY, CDR2 SVGAGI. Trimming cost V 5 bases and J 1 base, with 16 bases left between them. CDR3 length equals 16 residues. This sequence originates from a man aged 35 to 55 with primary liver carcinoma and hepatitis B virus infection. Sequencing input: peripheral blood. The chain is built from TRBV6-5 and TRBJ2-3; D is undetermined. CDR3 in DNA: TGTGCCAGCAGTCCCAGGACCGAAGTCCGCACAGATACGCAGTATTTT. Translated, it gives CASSPRTEVRTDTQYF.